Listed below are T cell receptor beta chains from one sample, sequenced in a study of cytomegalovirus exposure and HLA in healthy donors. Sequenced by immunoSEQ multiplex PCR; TCRdb stores in-frame clones only, minus some. The sample holds under 130,000 clones; around 72% are singletons and the top ten take about 2.2%. Sequencing was done on a sample of PBMCs. The source of these receptors is a man aged 25-45 years in good health and CMV-seronegative. Each CDR3 is given with its conserved first and last residue. D genes are given only for firm matches. Size values are once, few and many counts, or a class for expanded clones, and some rows have none.

j_call clone_size v_call d_call cdr3_aa cdr3_nt
TRBJ2-1 . TRBV15 TRBD2 CATSRAGAGGTSNEQFF TGTGCCACCAGCAGGGCGGGAGCGGGAGGGACGAGCAATGAGCAGTTCTTC
TRBJ2-7 . TRBV5-6 . CASSLGRVTYEQYF TGTGCCAGCAGCTTGGGGCGGGTGACCTACGAGCAGTACTTC
TRBJ2-1 few TRBV5-4 . CASSLDGGLVEQFF TGTGCCAGCAGCTTGGATGGCGGGTTAGTTGAGCAGTTCTTC
TRBJ2-5 once TRBV5-1 TRBD2 CASSLDAVGGQETQYF TGCGCCAGCAGCTTGGATGCCGTGGGAGGGCAAGAGACCCAGTACTTC
TRBJ2-7 . TRBV19 . CASSSMDSWGYEQYF TGTGCCAGTAGTTCAATGGACAGCTGGGGCTACGAGCAGTACTTC
TRBJ2-1 . TRBV7-6 TRBD2 CASSGLAGNNEQFF TGTGCCAGCAGCGGGCTAGCGGGAAACAATGAGCAGTTCTTC
TRBJ2-7 . TRBV18 TRBD1 CASSPDRAVEQYF TGTGCCAGCTCACCGGACAGGGCAGTCGAGCAGTACTTC
TRBJ1-1 . TRBV2 . CASSIRLNTEAFF TGTGCCAGCAGTATACGGTTGAACACTGAAGCTTTCTTT
TRBJ2-7 . TRBV5-1 . CASSFQGLGYEQYF TGCGCCAGCAGCTTTCAGGGGCTGGGCTACGAGCAGTACTTC
TRBJ1-2 . TRBV9 . CASSVGPSPGNYGYTF TGTGCCAGCAGCGTAGGTCCCTCCCCGGGGAACTATGGCTACACCTTC
TRBJ2-7 . TRBV30 . CAWSVRGYAYEQYF TGTGCCTGGAGTGTACGGGGTTACGCCTACGAGCAGTACTTC
TRBJ2-5 . TRBV5-4 . CASSWTRVAGETQYF TGTGCCAGCAGCTGGACGAGGGTAGCTGGGGAGACCCAGTACTTC
TRBJ1-2 . TRBV11-2 TRBD1 CASSHPGQGREGYTF TGTGCCAGCAGCCATCCGGGACAGGGGAGGGAGGGCTACACCTTC